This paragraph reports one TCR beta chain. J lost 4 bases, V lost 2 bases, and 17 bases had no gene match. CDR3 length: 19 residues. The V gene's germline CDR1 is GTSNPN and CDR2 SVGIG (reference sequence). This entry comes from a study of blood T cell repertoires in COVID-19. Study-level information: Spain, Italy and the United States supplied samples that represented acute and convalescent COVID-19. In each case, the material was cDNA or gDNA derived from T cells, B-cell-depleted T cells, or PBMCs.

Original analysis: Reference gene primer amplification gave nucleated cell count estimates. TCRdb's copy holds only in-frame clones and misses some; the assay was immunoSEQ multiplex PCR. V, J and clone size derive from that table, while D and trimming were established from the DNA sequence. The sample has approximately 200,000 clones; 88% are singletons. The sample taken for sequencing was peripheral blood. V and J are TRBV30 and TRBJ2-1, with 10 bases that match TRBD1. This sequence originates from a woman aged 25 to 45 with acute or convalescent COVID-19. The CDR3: CAWSLETGGFGGLYNEQFF. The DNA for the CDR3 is TGTGCCTGGAGTCTCGAGACAGGGGGCTTCGGTGGACTTTACAATGAGCAGTTCTTC.